The T cell receptor (beta chain) described here comes from a study of T-cell reconstitution after alpha-beta-depleted transplantation in children. Unique molecular identifiers featured in how the TCRbeta library was prepared. TCRdb reanalysed the PCR reads using MiXCR and keeps one entry per CDR3 protein. The sample records about 300,000 distinct CDR3 sequences, 6.5% to 9% being singletons. Study conclusions and caveats: T cells produced anew were the main source of T-cell counts and diversity one year after transplant.

The germline gives CDR1 SGHAT, CDR2 FQNNGV. V lost 5 bases, J lost 4 bases, and 8 bases lay in between. The CDR3 contains 13 residues. A few counts support this clonotype. Its antigen is not identified. This TCR was recovered from a female patient younger than 10 who had a stem cell transplant for Fanconi anemia, so the T cells may come from the graft donor. The J gene is TRBJ2-2, the V gene TRBV11-2; D remains ambiguous. Specimen: peripheral blood, collected 360 days after TCRalphabeta/CD19-depleted stem cell transplant. Here the CDR3 DNA reads TGTGCCAGCAGCCTCAGAAGCACCGGGGAGCTGTTTTTT. It encodes CASSLRSTGELFF.